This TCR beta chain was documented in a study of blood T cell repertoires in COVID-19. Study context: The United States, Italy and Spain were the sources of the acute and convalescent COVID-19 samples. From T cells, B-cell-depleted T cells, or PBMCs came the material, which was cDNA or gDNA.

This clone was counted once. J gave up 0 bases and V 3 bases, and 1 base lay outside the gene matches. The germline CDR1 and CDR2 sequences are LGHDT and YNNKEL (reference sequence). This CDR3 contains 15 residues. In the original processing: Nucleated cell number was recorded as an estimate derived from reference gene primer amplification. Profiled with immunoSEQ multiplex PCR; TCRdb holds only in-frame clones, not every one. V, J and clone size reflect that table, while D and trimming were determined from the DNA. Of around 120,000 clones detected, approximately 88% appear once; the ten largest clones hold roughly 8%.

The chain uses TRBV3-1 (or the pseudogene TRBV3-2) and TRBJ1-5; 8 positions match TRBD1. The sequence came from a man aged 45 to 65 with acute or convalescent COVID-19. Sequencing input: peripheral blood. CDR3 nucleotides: TGTGCCAGCAGCCATGGACAGGGTAGCAATCAGCCCCAGCATTTT. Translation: CASSHGQGSNQPQHF.